This T cell receptor beta chain emerged from a study of identical twins. Study-wide results and caveats: The study found weaker excess twin sharing in beta out-of-frame sequences.

The V and J ends lost 0 bases and 0 bases respectively, with 12 bases between them. The CDR3 is 17 amino acids. Germline CDR1 reads LNHNV; CDR2 reads YYDKDF (reference sequence). In this sample, this clonotype turned up a few times. The target antigen is unknown. The authors used template switching to add a universal primer site and gave cDNA unique molecular identifiers. TCRdb reanalysed the 5' RACE reads using MiXCR and keeps one entry per CDR3 protein. The data show about 340,000 distinct CDR3 sequences, with approximately 13% seen just once and around 6.9% held by the top ten. This same sample was also part of a study on yellow fever vaccine responses in identical twins.

The sample was CD8+ T cells sorted from blood. The rearrangement uses TRBV15 and TRBJ2-1; D remains ambiguous. This sequence was found in a woman between 18 and 29 years old in good health. CDR3 nucleotide sequence: TGTGCCACCAGCAGAGATTCTCTATTTAGCTCCTACAATGAGCAGTTCTTC. It is translated as CATSRDSLFSSYNEQFF.